The sample holds a few counts of the clone carrying this T cell receptor (beta chain). Genomic DNA, serving as template, underwent TCR beta VDJ and CDR3 profiling. TCRdb passed the reads through MiXCR, listing each CDR3 protein once. The table has about 180,000 distinct CDR3 sequences, roughly 43% seen once. This specimen belongs to a study of CD8+CD57+ T cells in acquired aplastic anemia. Study summary: The sorted CD4+ and CD8+ cells yielded an average around 3 ug of DNA.

The V and J ends lost 5 bases and 6 bases, in that order; junction bases with no gene match: 10. This CDR3 has 15 residues. CDR1 and CDR2 from the germline V gene are LNHNV and YYDKDF (reference sequence). Sequencing involved patients with CD8+CD57+ cell expansion previously shown by flow cytometry. The sample comprised sorted CD4+, CD8+, or CD8+CD57+ T cells (not recorded which) from PBMCs. This sequence joins TRBV15 and TRBJ2-7; TRBD2 matches 10 bases. This receptor was obtained from a human donor with aplastic anemia. The CDR3 reads CATSSRTSGSPEQYF. For the CDR3, the DNA is TGTGCCACCAGCTCGCGGACTAGCGGCTCCCCCGAGCAGTACTTC. The full variable domain, rest sourced from reference TRBV15 and TRBJ2-7, is DAMVIQNPRYQVTQFGKPVTLSCSQTLNHNVMYWYQQKSSQAPKLLFHYYDKDFNNEADTPDNFQSRRPNTSFCFLDIRSPGLGDTAMYLCATSSRTSGSPEQYFGPGTRLTVT.